Listed below are T cell receptor beta chains from one sample, sequenced in a study of OX40 agonist ivuxolimab in advanced cancers. Sequencing was performed with immunoSEQ multiplex PCR; in TCRdb, only in-frame clones are kept and a portion is missing. The data show some 60,000 clones, with roughly nine tenths seen just once and approximately 4% held by the top ten. Material: CD4+ or CD8+ T cells sorted from blood, obtained in a trial of the OX40 agonist ivuxolimab. The receptors derive from an adult with an advanced solid tumor such as melanoma, head and neck, liver or kidney cancer. Both conserved end residues are part of each CDR3. D genes are given only for firm matches. Expanded clones get a size class; other rows say once, few or many, or leave the size out.

J: TRBJ2-7; length: 12; V: TRBV2; size: .; D: .; DNA: TGTGCCAGCAGGCTAGACAGTTACGAGCAGTACTTC; CDR3: CASRLDSYEQYF
J: TRBJ2-5; length: 14; V: TRBV9; size: .; D: .; DNA: TGTGCCAGCAGCGGAGACTGGGTACAGGAGACCCAGTACTTC; CDR3: CASSGDWVQETQYF
J: TRBJ1-1; length: 14; V: TRBV11-3; size: .; D: TRBD1; DNA: TGTGCCAGCAGCACGGGACAGGGGCGCACTGAAGCTTTCTTT; CDR3: CASSTGQGRTEAFF
J: TRBJ1-3; length: 15; V: TRBV7-2; size: .; D: .; DNA: TGTGCCAGCAGCTTAGATTGGGGGTATGGAAACACCATATATTTT; CDR3: CASSLDWGYGNTIYF
J: TRBJ1-1; length: 16; V: TRBV25-1; size: .; D: .; DNA: TGTGCCAGCAGTGCGCGTCAGACAGGCTTGAACACTGAAGCTTTCTTT; CDR3: CASSARQTGLNTEAFF
J: TRBJ2-3; length: 18; V: TRBV11-3; size: .; D: .; DNA: TGTGCCAGCAGCTTAGTCCTGGTCACAATTACAAGCACAGATACGCAGTATTTT; CDR3: CASSLVLVTITSTDTQYF
J: TRBJ1-1; length: 19; V: TRBV27; size: .; D: .; DNA: TGTGCCAGCACCCGCCTTTCCCACTCCCGGGGTGATGCGGACACTGAAGCTTTCTTT; CDR3: CASTRLSHSRGDADTEAFF
J: TRBJ2-6; length: 17; V: TRBV19; size: .; D: .; DNA: TGTGCCAGTAGTATCCGACACACTGCCTCTGGGGCCAACGTCCTGACTTTC; CDR3: CASSIRHTASGANVLTF
J: TRBJ2-7; length: 16; V: TRBV6-6; size: .; D: .; DNA: TGTGCCAGCAGTTACTCGAGGGGAGGTAGTCTCGGCGAGCAGTACTTC; CDR3: CASSYSRGGSLGEQYF
J: TRBJ1-2; length: 14; V: TRBV2; size: .; D: .; DNA: TGTGCCAGCAGTGAAGCTAGGGGCTTGGAGGGCTACACCTTC; CDR3: CASSEARGLEGYTF
J: TRBJ1-5; length: 14; V: TRBV6-5; size: .; D: .; DNA: TGTGCCAGCAGTTGGATGGGGGGCCATCAGCCCCAGCATTTT; CDR3: CASSWMGGHQPQHF
J: TRBJ2-7; length: 13; V: TRBV10-3; size: .; D: .; DNA: TGTGCCATCAGTGAGGGCAGGGAGGACGAGCAGTACTTC; CDR3: CAISEGREDEQYF
J: TRBJ2-6; length: 15; V: TRBV7-9; size: .; D: .; DNA: TGTGCCAGCAGAGTAGGGCCCTCTGGGGCCAACGTCCTGACTTTC; CDR3: CASRVGPSGANVLTF
J: TRBJ1-1; length: 16; V: TRBV18; size: .; D: .; DNA: TGTGCCAGCTCACCTTTAAATCCGACCCAGAACACTGAAGCTTTCTTT; CDR3: CASSPLNPTQNTEAFF
J: TRBJ2-7; length: 13; V: TRBV14; size: .; D: .; DNA: TGTGCCAGCTCCAAAGATCAAGCCTACGAGCAGTACTTC; CDR3: CASSKDQAYEQYF
J: TRBJ2-5; length: 15; V: TRBV7-8; size: .; D: TRBD1; DNA: TGTGCCAGCAGCGCAAGTAACAGGGGGCCGGAGACCCAGTACTTC; CDR3: CASSASNRGPETQYF
J: TRBJ2-1; length: 14; V: TRBV18; size: .; D: .; DNA: TGTGCCAGCTCACCCCCGGCGGGGGCTCCCGAGCAGTTCTTC; CDR3: CASSPPAGAPEQFF
J: TRBJ2-3; length: 14; V: TRBV7-8; size: .; D: .; DNA: TGTGCCAGCAGCTTAACGGGGCAGGCAGATACGCAGTATTTT; CDR3: CASSLTGQADTQYF
J: TRBJ2-7; length: 15; V: TRBV7-8; size: .; D: .; DNA: TGTGCCAGCAGCTTTACTACCGGGGACCCCTACGAGCAGTACTTC; CDR3: CASSFTTGDPYEQYF
J: TRBJ2-7; length: 11; V: TRBV6-1; size: once; D: .; DNA: TGTGCCAGCACCGACTCCTACGAGCAGTACTTC; CDR3: CASTDSYEQYF
J: TRBJ1-3; length: 15; V: TRBV6-5; size: .; D: .; DNA: TGTGCCAGCACTCCCTCCCGAAACTCTGGAAACACCATATATTTT; CDR3: CASTPSRNSGNTIYF
J: TRBJ1-1; length: 14; V: TRBV7-8; size: .; D: .; DNA: TGTGCCAGCAGCAGAGGGTCCCCAGATCCCGCGGCTTTCTTT; CDR3: CASSRGSPDPAAFF
J: TRBJ1-1; length: 15; V: TRBV15; size: .; D: .; DNA: TGTGCCACCAGCAGGGAAGGGGGGGCGAGAACTGAAGCTTTCTTT; CDR3: CATSREGGARTEAFF
J: TRBJ2-1; length: 13; V: TRBV7-2; size: .; D: .; DNA: TGTGCCAGCAGCTTAGCGAGCTACAATGAGCAGTTCTTC; CDR3: CASSLASYNEQFF
J: TRBJ1-3; length: 14; V: TRBV27; size: .; D: .; DNA: TGTGCCAGCAGGAACACAGGGTTCCGGGGCACCATATATTTT; CDR3: CASRNTGFRGTIYF
J: TRBJ1-1; length: 13; V: TRBV6-6; size: .; D: TRBD1; DNA: TGTGCCAGCAGTCCCCCCTGGACAGGGGAAGCTTTCTTT; CDR3: CASSPPWTGEAFF
J: TRBJ1-4; length: 14; V: TRBV5-6; size: .; D: TRBD1; DNA: TGTGCCAGCAGGCCCAGGGGGAACAATGAAAAACTGTTTTTT; CDR3: CASRPRGNNEKLFF
J: TRBJ2-2; length: 15; V: TRBV2; size: once; D: .; DNA: TGTGCCAGCAGTCTCGGGACAACGAACACCGGGGAGCTGTTTTTT; CDR3: CASSLGTTNTGELFF
J: TRBJ1-2; length: 16; V: TRBV7-2; size: .; D: TRBD1; DNA: TGTGCCAGCAGCTTAGGACGGACAGGGGTAGGGTATGGCTACACCTTC; CDR3: CASSLGRTGVGYGYTF
J: TRBJ1-6; length: 15; V: TRBV15; size: .; D: .; DNA: TGTGCCACCAGCAGAGATTCAAGGGGGGATTCACCCCTCCACTTT; CDR3: CATSRDSRGDSPLHF
J: TRBJ2-1; length: 15; V: TRBV18; size: .; D: .; DNA: TGTGCCAGCCACGGAGCGGTCAATTCCTACAATGAGCAGTTCTTC; CDR3: CASHGAVNSYNEQFF
J: TRBJ1-3; length: 15; V: TRBV7-9; size: once; D: TRBD1; DNA: TGTGCCAGCAGCTTCGGACAGGGCCCTGGAAACACCATATATTTT; CDR3: CASSFGQGPGNTIYF
J: TRBJ1-5; length: 15; V: TRBV5-6; size: .; D: .; DNA: TGTGCCAGCAGCTTGGGCGGGCAGGGTTGGCAGCCCCAGCATTTT; CDR3: CASSLGGQGWQPQHF
J: TRBJ1-2; length: 14; V: TRBV5-1; size: .; D: TRBD1; DNA: TGCGCCAGCAGCTTGGCCGTGACAGGGTATGGCTACACCTTC; CDR3: CASSLAVTGYGYTF
J: TRBJ1-2; length: 15; V: TRBV5-4; size: once; D: .; DNA: TGTGCCAGCAGCTTAGGGTCAGAGGGTGCCTATGGCTACACCTTC; CDR3: CASSLGSEGAYGYTF
J: TRBJ2-1; length: 13; V: TRBV11-3; size: .; D: .; DNA: TGTGCCAGCAGCCTTCAAGAGGAGGGTGAGCAGTTCTTC; CDR3: CASSLQEEGEQFF
J: TRBJ2-1; length: 14; V: TRBV2; size: .; D: .; DNA: TGTGCCAGCGGATCAGCAAGGGGGACCAATGAGCAGTTCTTC; CDR3: CASGSARGTNEQFF
J: TRBJ1-4; length: 14; V: TRBV5-6; size: .; D: .; DNA: TGTGCCAGCAGCTTGGGGCGGAGAAATGAAAAACTGTTTTTT; CDR3: CASSLGRRNEKLFF
J: TRBJ1-1; length: 11; V: TRBV10-3; size: .; D: .; DNA: TGTGCCATCCGGGCGAACACTGAAGCTTTCTTT; CDR3: CAIRANTEAFF
J: TRBJ1-5; length: 13; V: TRBV10-3; size: .; D: .; DNA: TGTGCCATAGGGACACCTAACAATCAGCCCCAGCATTTT; CDR3: CAIGTPNNQPQHF
J: TRBJ2-1; length: 15; V: TRBV19; size: .; D: TRBD1; DNA: TGTGCCAGTAGTACAGACAGGGGGCAAAGGAATGAGCAGTTCTTC; CDR3: CASSTDRGQRNEQFF
J: TRBJ2-5; length: 16; V: TRBV11-2; size: .; D: TRBD2; DNA: TGTGCCAGCAGCCCCGACCTAGCGGGGGGAAGGGAGACCCAGTACTTC; CDR3: CASSPDLAGGRETQYF
J: TRBJ2-5; length: 15; V: TRBV4-2; size: .; D: TRBD1; DNA: TGTGCCAGCAGCCAAGGTGGACAGGGCTCAGAGACCCAGTACTTC; CDR3: CASSQGGQGSETQYF
J: TRBJ1-6; length: 16; V: TRBV6-5; size: .; D: TRBD1; DNA: TGTGCCAGCAGTTACCACGAGACAGGGGGATTGGGAGCCCTCCACTTT; CDR3: CASSYHETGGLGALHF
J: TRBJ2-2; length: 15; V: TRBV9; size: .; D: .; DNA: TGTGCCAGCAGCGTAGAAGACCACTTCACCGGGGAGCTGTTTTTT; CDR3: CASSVEDHFTGELFF
J: TRBJ2-3; length: 14; V: TRBV5-1; size: .; D: TRBD1; DNA: TGCGCCAGCAAAGGGACAGGCGAACTAGATACGCAGTATTTT; CDR3: CASKGTGELDTQYF
J: TRBJ1-1; length: 14; V: TRBV6-1; size: .; D: TRBD1; DNA: TGTGCCAGCAGTAAGCTTTCGGGACAGGCTGAAGCTTTCTTT; CDR3: CASSKLSGQAEAFF
J: TRBJ1-4; length: 15; V: TRBV27; size: .; D: .; DNA: TGTGCCAGCACGAGGCACGCGTCCGGAGGGGAAAAACTGTTTTTT; CDR3: CASTRHASGGEKLFF
J: TRBJ1-5; length: 14; V: TRBV30; size: medium-sized; D: TRBD1; DNA: TGTGCCTGGGGGACAGGGGGCGGCAATCAGCCCCAGCATTTT; CDR3: CAWGTGGGNQPQHF
J: TRBJ1-1; length: 13; V: TRBV4-3; size: .; D: .; DNA: TGCGCCAGCAGCCACACAGGAGGGACTGAAGCTTTCTTT; CDR3: CASSHTGGTEAFF
J: TRBJ1-1; length: 13; V: TRBV18; size: few; D: TRBD1; DNA: TGTGCCAGCAGACAGGGGGATGGCACTGAAGCTTTCTTT; CDR3: CASRQGDGTEAFF
J: TRBJ2-3; length: 16; V: TRBV7-2; size: .; D: TRBD2; DNA: TGTGCCAGCAGCTGGTTAGCGGGGGTGGGCACAGATACGCAGTATTTT; CDR3: CASSWLAGVGTDTQYF
J: TRBJ2-5; length: 13; V: TRBV29-1; size: .; D: .; DNA: TGCAGCGTTGACCAGAGCCCCCGATGGACCCAGTACTTC; CDR3: CSVDQSPRWTQYF
J: TRBJ2-2; length: 14; V: TRBV21-1; size: .; D: .; DNA: TGTGCCAACCTGGGCCGAGGAGGGTCCGGGGAGCTGTTTTTT; CDR3: CANLGRGGSGELFF